The 22 T cell receptor beta chains presented below share a single source sample, sequenced in a study of cytomegalovirus exposure and HLA in healthy donors. Method: immunoSEQ multiplex PCR; TCRdb's copy keeps in-frame clones and lacks some. The sample has some 200,000 clones, roughly nine tenths seen once. Sample: PBMCs. The source of these receptors is a man aged 30-40 years in good health and CMV-seropositive.

This clone has only one observation. This chain joins TRBV29-1 and TRBJ2-3; TRBD2 agrees at 9 bases. The CDR3 length is 15 residues. Germline CDR1 SQVTM, CDR2 ANQGSEA. V gave up 7 bases and J gave up 0 bases; unmatched junction bases: 8. CDR3 bases: TGCAGCGGCGACCCTAGCGGGACGAGCACAGATACGCAGTATTTT. This sequence encodes CSGDPSGTSTDTQYF.

The V call is TRBV7-8, the J call TRBJ2-2, with TRBD1 identical over 7 bases. This CDR3 contains 19 residues. Germline-derived CDR1 and CDR2 are SGHVS and FQNEAQ. V shed 2 bases, J shed 0 bases, and the junction held 12 bases outside the gene matches. This CDR3 is CASSLLSSAGTANTGELFF. CDR3 sequence (DNA): TGTGCCAGCAGCTTACTCAGCTCGGCCGGGACAGCGAACACCGGGGAGCTGTTTTTT.

V is TRBV4-3 and J is TRBJ1-2; TRBD1 agrees at 8 bases. This CDR3 comprises 15 residues. Germline V lookup: CDR1 LGHNA, CDR2 YSLEER. The junction had 8 bases not matched to a gene; V was cut back by 0 bases and J by 8 bases. The CDR3 DNA is TGCGCCAGCAGCCAAGATCTAGGACAGGGATTCGGCTACACCTTC. Its protein product is CASSQDLGQGFGYTF.

The chain uses TRBV6-1 and TRBJ1-5; no clear D gene. Trimming removed 4 bases at V and 5 bases at J, with 6 bases between. Germline values: CDR1 MNHNS, CDR2 SASEGT. There are 12 residues in the CDR3. CDR3 region: CASSAGDQPQHF. The CDR3 nucleotides read TGTGCCAGCAGTGCCGGGGATCAGCCCCAGCATTTT.

The chain employs TRBV13 and TRBJ2-7, with D unresolved. Germline V gene lookup returns CDR1 PRHDT and CDR2 FYEKMQ (reference sequence). This CDR3 has 15 residues. With 5 bases removed from V and 1 base from J, the gap between germline ends came to 15 bases. CDR3 in amino acids: CASSPWSFSSYEQYF. The CDR3 DNA sequence: TGTGCCAGCAGCCCATGGAGTTTCTCGTCCTACGAGCAGTACTTC.

This clone has ten or more counts. This chain uses TRBV27 with TRBJ2-1, with 8 bases identical to TRBD2. This CDR3 has 14 residues. In germline, CDR1 is MNHEY, CDR2 SMNVEV (reference sequence). V trimming: 11 bases; J trimming: 6 bases; junction bases outside the gene matches: 12. DNA for the CDR3: TGTGCCGTAGCAGGGATAGCGGGAACCAATGAGCAGTTCTTC. This codes for CAVAGIAGTNEQFF.

This clone occurred many times. This rearrangement joins TRBV6-5 to TRBJ2-7; the D is unclear. This CDR3 region has 16 residues. V dropped 0 bases and J dropped 0 bases, with 12 bases sitting between them. Germline-derived CDR1 and CDR2 are MNHEY and SVGAGI. Here the CDR3 DNA reads TGTGCCAGCAGTTACTCGTTCATCCGGAACTCCTACGAGCAGTACTTC. It is translated as CASSYSFIRNSYEQYF.

The genes are TRBV2 and TRBJ2-5, with 12 bases matching TRBD2. Germline V gene lookup returns CDR1 SNHLY and CDR2 FYNNEI. CDR3 length: 17 amino acids. J lost 1 base, V lost 2 bases, and 5 bases had no gene match. The CDR3, as DNA: TGTGCCAGCAGTGAACCCCTGACTAGCGGGGGCCAAGAGACCCAGTACTTC. Its protein product is CASSEPLTSGGQETQYF.

V is TRBV19 and J is TRBJ1-1; no firm D call. The V end lost 10 bases, the J end lost 1 base, and 10 bases lay between the germline ends. Germline V gene sequence: CDR1 LNHDA, CDR2 SQIVND (reference sequence). The CDR3 contains 12 residues. The CDR3 bases are TGTGCCACCCAGGAAGGGAACACTGAAGCTTTCTTT. It yields the protein CATQEGNTEAFF.

The rearrangement joins TRBV4-3 to TRBJ2-7; no definite D call. The V end lost 1 base, the J end lost 6 bases, and 10 bases lay between the germline ends. Germline CDR1 is LGHNA and CDR2 is YSLEER. The CDR3 has 13 residues. The CDR3 DNA sequence: TGCGCCAGCAGCCAAGGGGCTGGTTTCGAGCAGTACTTC. Its translation: CASSQGAGFEQYF.

V usage is TRBV11-3 and J usage is TRBJ2-7; 9 bases agree with TRBD1. The germline gives CDR1 SGHNT, CDR2 YENEEA. The trim removed 4 bases at V and 2 bases at J, leaving 9 bases unmatched. The CDR3 runs 16 residues. CDR3 protein: CASSSFDRGATYEQYF. The CDR3 DNA follows: TGTGCCAGCAGCTCATTCGACAGGGGGGCAACCTACGAGCAGTACTTC.

This chain links TRBV5-4 with TRBJ1-4, with unresolved D. The CDR3 contains 16 residues. Germline V lookup: CDR1 SGHNT, CDR2 YYREEE (reference sequence). The V and J ends lost 0 bases and 3 bases respectively, with 12 bases between them. This CDR3 is CASSLAGRTANEKLFF. In nucleotides, the CDR3 is TGTGCCAGCAGCTTGGCCGGGAGGACCGCTAATGAAAAACTGTTTTTT. Based on the CDR3 plus reference TRBV5-4 and TRBJ1-4, the full variable domain is ETGVTQSPTHLIKTRGQQVTLRCSSQSGHNTVSWYQQALGQGPQFIFQYYREEENGRGNFPPRFSGLQFPNYSSELNVNALELDDSALYLCASSLAGRTANEKLFFGSGTQLSVL.

The V gene is TRBV6-5, the J gene TRBJ1-2; D is possibly TRBD1 (6 bases). Trimming took off 2 bases at V and 7 bases at J, with 14 bases between the two ends. Germline CDR1 and CDR2: MNHEY and SVGAGI. This CDR3 region has 14 residues. CDR3: CASSYRDRRGGYTF. The CDR3 DNA follows: TGTGCCAGCAGTTACCGAGACAGGCGCGGTGGCTACACCTTC.

For the CDR3, the DNA is TGTGCCAGCAGCAAGGGGACTAGCCTCGCCTACGAGCAGTACTTC. Its translation is CASSKGTSLAYEQYF. The chain recombines TRBV9 with TRBJ2-7; TRBD2 aligns across 9 bases. With V trimmed by 4 bases and J by 2 bases, 7 bases remained unmatched. Germline lookup yields CDR1 SGDLS and CDR2 YYNGEE. This CDR3 has 15 amino acids.

The chain couples TRBV6-5 to TRBJ1-1; D is perhaps TRBD1 (6 bases). This CDR3 region has 14 residues. Trimming removed 4 bases at V and 7 bases at J, with 16 bases between. In germline, CDR1 is MNHEY, CDR2 SVGAGI. The CDR3 reads CASSFHRGGNEAFF. CDR3 in DNA: TGTGCCAGCAGTTTTCATCGAGGGGGAAATGAAGCTTTCTTT.

This chain joins TRBV4-3 and TRBJ1-2, with D unresolved. The CDR3 runs to 11 residues. Trimming shortened V by 1 base and J by 10 bases, and 7 bases separated the two germline ends. Per germline, CDR1 LGHNA and CDR2 YSLEER. The DNA for the CDR3 is TGCGCCAGCAGCCAAGGAAGGCACTACACCTTC. Amino acid sequence: CASSQGRHYTF.

The chain combines TRBV27 with TRBJ2-1; 8 bases line up with TRBD2. Germline V lookup: CDR1 MNHEY, CDR2 SMNVEV (reference sequence). The CDR3 is 14 amino acids. The V segment lost 5 bases and the J segment 6 bases; nucleotides outside the gene matches: 6. The CDR3 DNA follows: TGTGCCAGCAGTCGGGACGGGGGGGGCAATGAGCAGTTCTTC. Protein sequence: CASSRDGGGNEQFF.

The chain combines TRBV7-6 with TRBJ2-1; D possibly corresponds to TRBD2 (6 bases). The CDR3 is 15 residues long. Germline assignment: CDR1 SGHVS and CDR2 FNYEAQ. Between the trimmed V and J ends, which lost 2 bases and 4 bases, there was a span of 12 bases. Here the CDR3 DNA reads TGTGCCAGCAGCTTAAGGGACTCGGAATACAATGAGCAGTTCTTC. This codes for CASSLRDSEYNEQFF.

V and J are TRBV7-6 and TRBJ1-4; D uncertain. Trimming shortened V by 8 bases and J by 8 bases, and 6 bases separated the two germline ends. CDR3 size: 10 residues. The V gene's germline CDR1 is SGHVS and CDR2 FNYEAQ. Here the CDR3 DNA reads TGTGCCAGCCTCGGCGAAAAACTGTTTTTT. Encoded protein: CASLGEKLFF.

The gene calls are TRBV28 and TRBJ2-1; D is unclear. The CDR3 totals 14 residues. The V end was cut by 5 bases, the J end by 6 bases, with 14 bases between. The germline CDR1 and CDR2 sequences are MDHEN and SYDVKM. DNA of the CDR3: TGTGCCAGCAGTGAGGCGGTGAATTTCAATGAGCAGTTCTTC. Translated: CASSEAVNFNEQFF.

The chain combines TRBV28 with TRBJ2-7, with D perhaps matching TRBD2 (5 bases). The CDR3 is 12 residues long. Germline V gives CDR1 MDHEN, CDR2 SYDVKM. V was clipped by 8 bases and J by 6 bases, with 14 bases between them. The CDR3 sequence: CASGQLVIEQYF. The CDR3 nucleotides are TGTGCCAGCGGTCAACTAGTGATCGAGCAGTACTTC.

V gene TRBV29-1 combines with J gene TRBJ2-7; unclear D gene. This CDR3 region has 12 residues. Trimming shortened V by 5 bases and J by 0 bases, and 8 bases separated the two germline ends. Germline values: CDR1 SQVTM, CDR2 ANQGSEA. The CDR3 DNA sequence: TGCAGCGTTTCCCAAGACTCCTACGAGCAGTACTTC. Translating it yields CSVSQDSYEQYF.